This passage covers 18 T cell receptor beta chains from one sample sequenced in a study of T cell responses to AZD1222 COVID-19 vaccine. Method: immunoSEQ multiplex PCR; TCRdb's copy keeps in-frame clones and lacks some. The data show roughly 140,000 clones, 90% seen once. Here the sequenced sample was peripheral blood, taken 28 days after the second AZD1222 dose. The receptors shown here come from an adult who received the AZD1222 COVID-19 vaccine.

This clone was counted a few times. This chain joins TRBV19 and TRBJ1-2; 8 bases line up with TRBD1. Trimming took 5 bases from V and 3 from J; bases not matched to a gene: 5. There are 14 residues in the CDR3. Germline CDR1 is LNHDA and CDR2 is SQIVND (reference sequence). The CDR3 nucleotides read TGTGCCAGTAGTTCGGACAGGGCACACTATGGCTACACCTTC. Translated, it gives CASSSDRAHYGYTF.

The J gene is TRBJ2-1, the V gene TRBV9; TRBD2 aligns across 8 bases. With 6 bases clipped from V and 2 bases from J, the junction kept 4 bases outside the gene matches. CDR1 is SGDLS and CDR2 is YYNGEE in the germline V gene. There are 14 residues in the CDR3. DNA of the CDR3: TGTGCCAGCACCCCGGGACTAGCCTACAATGAGCAGTTCTTC. Protein product: CASTPGLAYNEQFF.

The rearrangement uses TRBV28 and TRBJ1-5; D remains ambiguous. V lost 4 bases and J 3 bases, leaving 16 bases between the germline ends. CDR1 and CDR2 from the germline V gene are MDHEN and SYDVKM. The CDR3 is made up of 16 amino acids. The CDR3 is CASSWLDGPSNQPQHF. The CDR3 nucleotides are TGTGCCAGCAGTTGGCTAGACGGTCCCTCCAATCAGCCCCAGCATTTT.

The gene calls are TRBV30 and TRBJ2-1; the D gene could be TRBD1 or TRBD2 (5 bases each). The length of the CDR3 is 12 residues. Germline assignment: CDR1 GTSNPN and CDR2 SVGIG (reference sequence). V dropped 2 bases and J dropped 7 bases, with 9 bases sitting between them. CDR3 in DNA: TGTGCCTGGAGTATAGAGGGGAATGAGCAGTTCTTC. This codes for CAWSIEGNEQFF.

The chain recombines TRBV6-2 or TRBV6-3 with TRBJ2-1; D may be TRBD1 (6 bases). Trimming removed 4 bases from V and 4 bases from J, with 14 bases in between. Germline V gene sequence: CDR1 MNHEY, CDR2 SVGEGT. This CDR3 has 15 amino acids. CDR3 in amino acids: CASSSTGPNYNEQFF. CDR3 sequence (DNA): TGTGCCAGCAGTTCGACAGGCCCCAATTACAATGAGCAGTTCTTC.

The V gene is TRBV24-1, the J gene TRBJ2-5, with 7 bases that match TRBD2. The CDR3 length is 15 residues. Unmatched junction bases numbered 4, after V lost 3 bases and J lost 1 base. The V gene's germline CDR1 is KGHDR and CDR2 SFDVKD. CDR3 sequence (DNA): TGTGCCACCAGTGATCGGGGAGGGATCCAAGAGACCCAGTACTTC. It codes for CATSDRGGIQETQYF.

The V gene is TRBV3-1 (or the pseudogene TRBV3-2), the J gene TRBJ2-1; TRBD1 or TRBD2 may be the D gene (6 bases each). Per the germline V gene, CDR1 is LGHDT and CDR2 is YNNKEL (reference sequence). This CDR3 comprises 16 residues. V lost 1 base and J 2 bases, leaving 12 bases between the germline ends. The CDR3 coding sequence is TGTGCCAGCAGCCAAGTAGGCGGGACACCCTACAATGAGCAGTTCTTC. Translated, it gives CASSQVGGTPYNEQFF.

The rearrangement joins TRBV9 to TRBJ2-5; 15 positions agree with TRBD2. The germline gives CDR1 SGDLS, CDR2 YYNGEE. Unmatched junction bases numbered 4, after V lost 0 bases and J lost 1 base. The CDR3 covers 18 residues. As DNA, the CDR3 is TGTGCCAGCAGCGTAGGAGGGACTAGCGGGGGGTTCCAAGAGACCCAGTACTTC. Its protein is CASSVGGTSGGFQETQYF.

V and J are TRBV21-1 and TRBJ2-7. TRBV21-1 is deemed a pseudogene. The CDR3 length is 14 residues. CDR3 coding DNA: TGTGCCAGCAATATCGGTGGGGGGCCTGAAGAGCAGTACGTC. It specifies CASNIGGGPEEQYV.

The V and J genes are TRBV24-1 and TRBJ2-3; 9 positions match TRBD2. Germline V CDR1 and CDR2: KGHDR, SFDVKD. The CDR3 spans 17 residues. The V segment lost 2 bases and the J segment 4 bases; nucleotides outside the gene matches: 9. This CDR3 is CATSDSGSGSSSDTQYF. In DNA form, the CDR3 reads TGTGCCACCAGTGATTCAGGTAGCGGGAGTTCCTCAGATACGCAGTATTTT.

The V gene is TRBV5-1, the J gene TRBJ2-5, with a tentative D call TRBD2 (6 bases). V shed 1 base and J shed 1 base, with 14 bases lying between them. CDR3 length: 16 amino acids. Germline V lookup: CDR1 SGHRS, CDR2 YFSETQ. CDR3 region: CASSLRSGVVQETQYF. The CDR3 DNA follows: TGCGCCAGCAGCTTGCGCTCGGGAGTGGTCCAAGAGACCCAGTACTTC.

The V and J genes are TRBV28 and TRBJ1-2; D perhaps matches TRBD1 (6 bases). With 7 bases removed from V and 8 bases from J, the gap between germline ends came to 17 bases. The V gene's germline CDR1 is MDHEN and CDR2 SYDVKM. The CDR3 loop spans 13 amino acids. The CDR3 DNA sequence: TGTGCCAGCAACAGGGAGTCGGGCCGGGGCTACACCTTC. It yields the protein CASNRESGRGYTF.

The gene calls are TRBV7-9 and TRBJ2-1, with D perhaps assigned TRBD1 or TRBD2 (5 bases each). The CDR3 runs to 13 residues. V lost 3 bases, J lost 8 bases, and 11 bases lay in between. The V gene's germline CDR1 is SEHNR and CDR2 FQNEAQ (reference sequence). In DNA, the CDR3 is TGTGCCAGCAGCTTCGGGACGACGGATGAGCAGTTCTTC. Translated, it gives CASSFGTTDEQFF.

The rearrangement joins TRBV6-6 to TRBJ1-5; 7 bases line up with TRBD1. The V and J ends lost 6 bases and 3 bases, in that order; junction bases with no gene match: 11. Germline V gives CDR1 MNHNY, CDR2 SVGAGI (reference sequence). CDR3 length equals 16 residues. As DNA, the CDR3 is TGTGCCAGCAGCCACGGACAGGAGCCTTCCAATCAGCCCCAGCATTTT. It encodes CASSHGQEPSNQPQHF.

In its sample, this clone was seen once. This chain connects TRBV6-1 to TRBJ2-7; 13 bases fit TRBD2. Looked up from germline, CDR1 is MNHNS and CDR2 is SASEGT. This CDR3 has 17 amino acids. Trimming cost V 4 bases and J 2 bases; bases outside gene matches: 8. Here the CDR3 reads CASSAQTSGGVPYEQYV. The DNA for the CDR3 is TGTGCCAGCAGTGCCCAAACTAGCGGGGGGGTTCCCTACGAGCAGTACGTC.

The rearrangement uses TRBV6-5 and TRBJ1-5; the match to TRBD1 covers 8 bases. Germline V CDR1 and CDR2: MNHEY, SVGAGI. CDR3 length: 15 amino acids. V lost 0 bases to trimming and J lost 4 bases; unmatched junction nucleotides: 2. The CDR3: CASSYSWTGNQPQHF. The DNA for the CDR3 is TGTGCCAGCAGTTACTCGTGGACAGGGAATCAGCCCCAGCATTTT.

V is TRBV28 and J is TRBJ1-1; 7 nucleotides line up with TRBD1. V gave up 5 bases and J gave up 7 bases; unmatched junction bases: 16. Germline loops: CDR1 MDHEN, CDR2 SYDVKM. The CDR3 runs 16 residues. The CDR3: CASSITGAGTGGEAFF. CDR3 nucleotide sequence: TGTGCCAGCAGTATTACAGGGGCGGGGACGGGAGGTGAAGCTTTCTTT.

This clone was seen just once. This chain connects TRBV28 to TRBJ1-1; D is unclear. CDR1 is MDHEN, CDR2 SYDVKM, per germline. This CDR3 has 15 residues. Trimming removed 7 bases from V and 0 bases from J, with 15 bases in between. The CDR3 region is CASTQVGQLNTEAFF. CDR3 nucleotide sequence: TGTGCCAGCACCCAGGTTGGGCAGTTGAACACTGAAGCTTTCTTT.